The present TCR beta chain was sequenced within a study of blood T cell repertoires in COVID-19. Overall study: The samples span acute and convalescent COVID-19 from the United States, Italy and Spain. PBMCs, B-cell-depleted T cells, or T cells provided the cDNA or gDNA that made up the material.

Donors in Cohort 3 who had recovered were those with two negative PCRs, healthcare professional clearance, or resolution of their symptoms. This CDR3 spans 13 amino acids. V lost 1 base and J lost 11, with 15 bases in between. CDR1 and CDR2 (germline): SEHNR, FQNEAQ (reference sequence). Profiling relied on immunoSEQ multiplex PCR, and the TCRdb table lists in-frame clones only, not all of them. The profile shows a few hundred thousand clones, approximately 86% of them singletons. The chain uses TRBV7-9 and TRBJ2-7, with D possibly being TRBD2 (5 bases). The TCR comes from a woman aged 25-40 years who had recovered from COVID-19. The sequencing sample was made of PBMCs or T cells enriched from blood (not recorded which). In nucleotides, the CDR3 is TGTGCCAGCAGCTTAGAACGGGAAAGTGTTGAGTACTTC. Protein: CASSLERESVEYF.